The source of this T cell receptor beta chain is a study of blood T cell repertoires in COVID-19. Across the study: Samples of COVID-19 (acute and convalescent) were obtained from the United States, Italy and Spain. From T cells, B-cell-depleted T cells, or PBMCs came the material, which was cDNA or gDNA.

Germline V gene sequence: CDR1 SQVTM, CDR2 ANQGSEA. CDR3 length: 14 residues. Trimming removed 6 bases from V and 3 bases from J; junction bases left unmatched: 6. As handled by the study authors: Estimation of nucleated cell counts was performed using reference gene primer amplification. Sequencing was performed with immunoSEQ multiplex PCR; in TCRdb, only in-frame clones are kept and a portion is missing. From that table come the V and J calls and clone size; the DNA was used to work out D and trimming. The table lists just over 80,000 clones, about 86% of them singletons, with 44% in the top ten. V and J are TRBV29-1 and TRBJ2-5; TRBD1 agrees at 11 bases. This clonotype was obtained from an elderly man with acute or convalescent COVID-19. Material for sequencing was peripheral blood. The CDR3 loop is CSVLGTGGKETQYF. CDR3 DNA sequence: TGCAGCGTCTTGGGGACAGGGGGAAAAGAGACCCAGTACTTC.